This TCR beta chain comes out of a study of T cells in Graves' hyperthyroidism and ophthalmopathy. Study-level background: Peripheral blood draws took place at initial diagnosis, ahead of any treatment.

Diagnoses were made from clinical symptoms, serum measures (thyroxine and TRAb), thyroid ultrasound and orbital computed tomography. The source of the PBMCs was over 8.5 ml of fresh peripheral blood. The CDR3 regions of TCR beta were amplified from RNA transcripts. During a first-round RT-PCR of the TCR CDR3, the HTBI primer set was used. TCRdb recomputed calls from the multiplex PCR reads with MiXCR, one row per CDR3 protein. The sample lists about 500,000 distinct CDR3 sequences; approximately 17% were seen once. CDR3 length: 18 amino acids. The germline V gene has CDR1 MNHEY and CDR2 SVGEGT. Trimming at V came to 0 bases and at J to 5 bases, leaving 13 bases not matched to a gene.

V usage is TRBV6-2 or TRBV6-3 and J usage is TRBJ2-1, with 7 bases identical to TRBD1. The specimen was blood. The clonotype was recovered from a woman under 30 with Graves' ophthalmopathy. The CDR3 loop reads CASSYSWGTARRDNEQFF. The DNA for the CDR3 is TGTGCCAGCAGTTACTCGTGGGGGACAGCTAGAAGAGACAATGAGCAGTTCTTC.